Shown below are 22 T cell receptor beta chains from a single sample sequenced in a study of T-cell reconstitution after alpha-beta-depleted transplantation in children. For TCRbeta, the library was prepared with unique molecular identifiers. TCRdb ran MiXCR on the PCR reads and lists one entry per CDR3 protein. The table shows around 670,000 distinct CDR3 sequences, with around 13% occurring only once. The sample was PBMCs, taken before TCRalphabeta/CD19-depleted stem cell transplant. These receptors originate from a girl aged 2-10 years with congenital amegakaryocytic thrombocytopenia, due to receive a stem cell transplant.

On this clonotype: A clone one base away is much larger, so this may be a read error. CDR3 protein: CASSLERFSANYEQHF. The CDR3 DNA sequence: TGCGCCAGCAGCTTGGAGCGGTTTAGCGCAAACTACGAGCAGCACTTC. The gene calls are TRBV5-1 and TRBJ2-7; a weak D match, TRBD2 (5 bases). This CDR3 has 16 amino acids. The germline CDR1 and CDR2 sequences are SGHRS and YFSETQ. Full variable domain (remainder filled in from reference TRBV5-1 and TRBJ2-7): KAGVTQTPRYLIKTRGQQVTLSCSPISGHRSVSWYQQTPGQGLQFLFEYFSETQRNKGNFPGRFSGRQFSNSRSEMNVSTLELGDSALYLCASSLERFSANYEQHFGPGTRLTVT.

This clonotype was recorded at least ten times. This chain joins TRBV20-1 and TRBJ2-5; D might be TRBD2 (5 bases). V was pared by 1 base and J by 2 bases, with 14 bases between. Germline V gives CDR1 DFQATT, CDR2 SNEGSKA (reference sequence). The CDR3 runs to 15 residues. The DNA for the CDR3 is TGCAGTGCTAGAGCTAAGTTTCAGCGGCAAGAGACCCAGTACTTC. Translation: CSARAKFQRQETQYF.

The CDR3 is CASSFHGRGFETQYF. The CDR3 DNA is TGTGCCAGCAGCTTCCACGGGAGAGGGTTTGAGACCCAGTACTTC. The rearrangement uses TRBV7-9 and TRBJ2-5, with a possible D match to TRBD2 (6 bases). Trimming pared 3 bases from V and 5 bases from J, leaving 16 bases between. Germline V lookup: CDR1 SEHNR, CDR2 FQNEAQ (reference sequence). The CDR3 is 15 amino acids.

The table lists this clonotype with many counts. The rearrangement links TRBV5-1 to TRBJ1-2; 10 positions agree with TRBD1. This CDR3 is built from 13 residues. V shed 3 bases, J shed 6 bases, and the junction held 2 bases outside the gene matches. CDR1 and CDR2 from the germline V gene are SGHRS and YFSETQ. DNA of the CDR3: TGCGCCAGCAGCTGGGGGACAGGGGATGGCTACACCTTC. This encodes CASSWGTGDGYTF.

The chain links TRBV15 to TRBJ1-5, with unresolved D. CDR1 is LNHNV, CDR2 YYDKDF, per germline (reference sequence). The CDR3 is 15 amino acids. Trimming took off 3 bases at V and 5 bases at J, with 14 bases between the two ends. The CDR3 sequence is CATSSPEGSDQPQHF. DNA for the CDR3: TGTGCCACCAGCAGCCCAGAGGGTTCCGATCAGCCCCAGCATTTT.

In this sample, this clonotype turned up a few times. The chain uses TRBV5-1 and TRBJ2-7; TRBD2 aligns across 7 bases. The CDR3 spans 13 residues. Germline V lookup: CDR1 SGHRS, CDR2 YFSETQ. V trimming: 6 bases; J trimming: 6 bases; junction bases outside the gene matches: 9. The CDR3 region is CASNDGGISEQYF. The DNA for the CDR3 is TGCGCCAGCAACGACGGGGGGATCTCCGAGCAGTACTTC.

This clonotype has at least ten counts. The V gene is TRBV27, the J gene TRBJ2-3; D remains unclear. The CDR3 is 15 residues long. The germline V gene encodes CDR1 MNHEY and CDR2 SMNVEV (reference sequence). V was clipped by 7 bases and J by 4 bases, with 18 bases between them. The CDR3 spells CASTPVASSPDTQYF. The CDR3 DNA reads TGTGCCAGCACCCCTGTGGCTAGTTCTCCAGATACGCAGTATTTT.

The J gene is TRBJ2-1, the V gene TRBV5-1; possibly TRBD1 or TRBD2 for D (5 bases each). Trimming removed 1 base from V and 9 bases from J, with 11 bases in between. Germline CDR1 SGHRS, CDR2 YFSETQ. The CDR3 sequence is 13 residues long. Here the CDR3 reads CASSLTRDGEQFF. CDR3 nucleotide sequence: TGCGCCAGCAGCTTGACCCGGGACGGTGAGCAGTTCTTC.

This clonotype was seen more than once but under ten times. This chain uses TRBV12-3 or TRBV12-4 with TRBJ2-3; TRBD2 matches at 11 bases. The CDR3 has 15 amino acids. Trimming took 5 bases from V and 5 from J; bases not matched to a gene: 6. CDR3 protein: CASSQLAGAVDTQYF. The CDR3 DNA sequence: TGTGCCAGCAGTCAACTAGCGGGGGCGGTAGATACGCAGTATTTT.

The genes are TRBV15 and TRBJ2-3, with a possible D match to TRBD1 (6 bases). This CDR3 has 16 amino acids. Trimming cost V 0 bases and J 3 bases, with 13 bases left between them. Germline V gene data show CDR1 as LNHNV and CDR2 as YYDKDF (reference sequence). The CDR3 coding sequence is TGTGCCACCAGCAGAGATCGGGACAAAGGGACAGATACGCAGTATTTT. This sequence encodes CATSRDRDKGTDTQYF.

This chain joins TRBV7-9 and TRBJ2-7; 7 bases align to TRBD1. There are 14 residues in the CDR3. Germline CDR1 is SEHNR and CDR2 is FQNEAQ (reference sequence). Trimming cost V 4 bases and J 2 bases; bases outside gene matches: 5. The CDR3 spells CASSSSGQTYEQYF. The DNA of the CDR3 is TGTGCCAGCAGCTCATCGGGACAGACCTACGAGCAGTACTTC.

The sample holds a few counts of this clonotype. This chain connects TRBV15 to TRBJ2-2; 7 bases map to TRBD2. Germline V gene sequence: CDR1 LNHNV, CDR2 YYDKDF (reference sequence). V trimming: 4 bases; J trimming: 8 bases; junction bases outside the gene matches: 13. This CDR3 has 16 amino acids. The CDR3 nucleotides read TGTGCCACCAGCACGCCGGGACTATCTCCTTTGGGGGAGCTGTTTTTT. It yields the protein CATSTPGLSPLGELFF.

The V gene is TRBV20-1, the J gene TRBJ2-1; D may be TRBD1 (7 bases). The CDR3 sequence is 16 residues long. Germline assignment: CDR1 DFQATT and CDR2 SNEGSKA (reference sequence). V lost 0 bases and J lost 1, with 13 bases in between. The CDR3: CSARDQGGASYNEQFF. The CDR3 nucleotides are TGCAGTGCTAGAGATCAGGGGGGAGCGTCCTACAATGAGCAGTTCTTC.

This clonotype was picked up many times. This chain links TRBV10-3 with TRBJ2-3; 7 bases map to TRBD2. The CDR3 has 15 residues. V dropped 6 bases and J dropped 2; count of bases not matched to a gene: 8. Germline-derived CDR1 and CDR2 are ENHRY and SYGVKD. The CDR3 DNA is TGTGCCATCAGAGGGGACTACCCCCCCACAGATACGCAGTATTTT. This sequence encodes CAIRGDYPPTDTQYF.

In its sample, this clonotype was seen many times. The CDR3 DNA is TGCGCCAGCAGCTTGGAGCGGGGTACAGATACGCAGTATTTT. Its protein is CASSLERGTDTQYF. V gene TRBV5-1 combines with J gene TRBJ2-3; 7 bases align to TRBD2. The trim removed 0 bases at V and 3 bases at J, leaving 1 base unmatched. The length of the CDR3 is 14 residues. Germline V gene sequence: CDR1 SGHRS, CDR2 YFSETQ.

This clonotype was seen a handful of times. CDR3 loop: CASSAPENSYEQYF. CDR3 sequence (DNA): TGTGCCAGCAGCGCCCCAGAAAATTCCTACGAGCAGTACTTC. The J gene is TRBJ2-7, the V gene TRBV7-9; D remains ambiguous. CDR1 is SEHNR, CDR2 FQNEAQ, per germline (reference sequence). V was shortened by 5 bases and J by 1 base, with 12 bases between the two germline ends. The CDR3 is 14 residues long.

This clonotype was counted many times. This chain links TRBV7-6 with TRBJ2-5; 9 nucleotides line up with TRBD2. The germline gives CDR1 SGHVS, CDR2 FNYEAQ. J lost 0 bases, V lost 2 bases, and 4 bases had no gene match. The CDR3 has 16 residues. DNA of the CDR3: TGTGCCAGCAGCTTATCTAGCGGGATGGACCAAGAGACCCAGTACTTC. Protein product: CASSLSSGMDQETQYF. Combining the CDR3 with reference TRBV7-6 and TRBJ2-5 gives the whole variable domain GAGVSQSPRYKVTKRGQDVALRCDPISGHVSLYWYRQALGQGPEFLTYFNYEAQQDKSGLPNDRFSAERPEGSISTLTIQRTEQRDSAMYRCASSLSSGMDQETQYFGPGTRLLVL.

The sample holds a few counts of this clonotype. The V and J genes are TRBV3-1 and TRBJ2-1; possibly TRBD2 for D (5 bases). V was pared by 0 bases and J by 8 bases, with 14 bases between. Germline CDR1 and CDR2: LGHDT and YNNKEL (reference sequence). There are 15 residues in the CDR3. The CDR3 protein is CASSQDTRTGDEQFF. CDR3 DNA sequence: TGTGCCAGCAGCCAAGACACCAGGACTGGCGATGAGCAGTTCTTC.

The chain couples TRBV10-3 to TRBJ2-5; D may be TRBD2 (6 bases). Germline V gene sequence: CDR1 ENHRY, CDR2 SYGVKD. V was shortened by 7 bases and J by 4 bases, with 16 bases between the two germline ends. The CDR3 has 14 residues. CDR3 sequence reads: CAITRRDLVETQYF. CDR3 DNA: TGTGCCATCACACGGCGGGACCTGGTAGAGACCCAGTACTTC.

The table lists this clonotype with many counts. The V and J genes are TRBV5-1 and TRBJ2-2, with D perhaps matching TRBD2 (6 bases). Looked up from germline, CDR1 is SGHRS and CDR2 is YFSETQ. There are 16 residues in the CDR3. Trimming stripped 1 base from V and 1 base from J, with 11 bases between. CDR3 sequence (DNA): TGCGCCAGCAGCTTGAAACTAGCATGGAACACCGGGGAGCTGTTTTTT. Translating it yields CASSLKLAWNTGELFF.

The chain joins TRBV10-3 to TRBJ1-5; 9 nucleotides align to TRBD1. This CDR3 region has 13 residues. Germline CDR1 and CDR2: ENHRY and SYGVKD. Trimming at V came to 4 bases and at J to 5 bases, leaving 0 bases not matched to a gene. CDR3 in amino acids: CAISGQGDQPQHF. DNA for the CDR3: TGTGCCATCAGTGGACAGGGGGATCAGCCCCAGCATTTT.

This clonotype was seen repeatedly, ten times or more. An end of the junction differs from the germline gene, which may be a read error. The CDR3, as DNA: TGTGCCAGCAGTTACTCGTCTCGACCAATAGCCTCCCAGTGG. As protein: CASSYSSRPIASQW. The chain recombines TRBV6-5 with TRBJ2-3; D is unclear. The CDR3 has 14 residues. The germline gives CDR1 MNHEY, CDR2 SVGAGI.